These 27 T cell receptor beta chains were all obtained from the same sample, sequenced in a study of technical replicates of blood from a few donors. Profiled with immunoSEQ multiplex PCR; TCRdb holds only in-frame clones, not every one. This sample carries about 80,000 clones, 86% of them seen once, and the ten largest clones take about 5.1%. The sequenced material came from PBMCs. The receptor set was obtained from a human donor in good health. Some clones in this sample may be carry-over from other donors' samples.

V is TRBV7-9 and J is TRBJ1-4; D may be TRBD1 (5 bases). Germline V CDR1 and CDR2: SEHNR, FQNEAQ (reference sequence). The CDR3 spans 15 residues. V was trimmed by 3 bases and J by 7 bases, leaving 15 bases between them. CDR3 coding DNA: TGTGCCAGCAGCTTCTCCGGTGGGGCGGTTGAAAAACTGTTTTTT. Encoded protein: CASSFSGGAVEKLFF.

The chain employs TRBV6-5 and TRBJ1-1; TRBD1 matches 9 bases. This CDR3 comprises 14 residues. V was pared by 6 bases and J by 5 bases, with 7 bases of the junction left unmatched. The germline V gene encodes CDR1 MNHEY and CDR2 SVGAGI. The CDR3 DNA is TGTGCCAGCAGGGAACAGGGGGCTGTGACTGAAGCTTTCTTT. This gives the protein CASREQGAVTEAFF.

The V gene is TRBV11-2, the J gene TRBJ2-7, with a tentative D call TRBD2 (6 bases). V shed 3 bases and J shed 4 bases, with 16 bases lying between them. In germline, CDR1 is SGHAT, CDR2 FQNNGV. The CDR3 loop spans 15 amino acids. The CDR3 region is CASSFAGTGRYEQYF. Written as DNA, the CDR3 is TGTGCCAGCAGCTTTGCGGGAACGGGCCGATACGAGCAGTACTTC.

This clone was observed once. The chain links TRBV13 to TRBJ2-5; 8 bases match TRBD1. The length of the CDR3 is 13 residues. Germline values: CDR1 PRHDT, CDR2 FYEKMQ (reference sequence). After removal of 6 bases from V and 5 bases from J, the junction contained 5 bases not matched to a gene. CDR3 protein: CASRGQGRETQYF. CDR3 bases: TGTGCCAGCAGAGGACAGGGTCGGGAGACCCAGTACTTC.

The CDR3 loop reads CASSLRGFGTDTQYF. DNA of the CDR3: TGTGCCAGCAGTTTAAGGGGATTTGGCACAGATACGCAGTATTTT. The chain couples TRBV27 to TRBJ2-3, with TRBD1 as a possible D gene (5 bases). Trimming took off 2 bases at V and 1 base at J, with 10 bases between the two ends. Per germline, CDR1 MNHEY and CDR2 SMNVEV (reference sequence). The CDR3 covers 15 residues.

CDR3 nucleotides: TGTGCCAGCAGCTTATACGTGGGAGGGCCCGGGAATGAGCAGTTCTTC. Translation gives CASSLYVGGPGNEQFF. The chain is built from TRBV7-8 and TRBJ2-1; 7 nucleotides line up with TRBD2. Trimming removed 2 bases from V and 7 bases from J; junction bases left unmatched: 11. The length of the CDR3 is 16 residues. Germline lookup yields CDR1 SGHVS and CDR2 FQNEAQ.

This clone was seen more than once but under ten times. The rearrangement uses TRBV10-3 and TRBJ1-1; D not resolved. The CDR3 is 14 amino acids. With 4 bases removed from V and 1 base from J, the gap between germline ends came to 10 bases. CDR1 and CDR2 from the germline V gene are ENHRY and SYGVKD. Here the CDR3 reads CAISVGLWNTEAFF. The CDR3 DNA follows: TGTGCCATCAGTGTGGGCCTATGGAACACTGAAGCTTTCTTT.

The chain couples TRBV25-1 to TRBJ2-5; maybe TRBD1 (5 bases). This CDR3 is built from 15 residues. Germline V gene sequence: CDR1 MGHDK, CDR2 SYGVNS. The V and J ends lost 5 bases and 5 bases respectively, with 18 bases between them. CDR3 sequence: CASSTPTALRETQYF. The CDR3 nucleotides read TGTGCCAGCAGTACCCCGACAGCCCTTCGGGAGACCCAGTACTTC.

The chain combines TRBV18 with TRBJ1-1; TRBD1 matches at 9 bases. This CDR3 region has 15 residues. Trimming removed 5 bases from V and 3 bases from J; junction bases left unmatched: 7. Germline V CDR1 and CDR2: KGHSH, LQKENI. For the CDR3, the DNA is TGTGCCAGCTCAAACCGACAGGGGGTGGACACTGAAGCTTTCTTT. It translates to CASSNRQGVDTEAFF.

CDR3: CASSLGWELFTEQFF. As DNA, the CDR3 is TGTGCCAGCAGCTTAGGTTGGGAGTTGTTCACTGAGCAGTTCTTC. The chain carries TRBV11-2 and TRBJ2-1, with a tentative D call TRBD2 (5 bases). CDR1 and CDR2 (germline): SGHAT, FQNNGV. Trimming removed 1 base at V and 9 bases at J, with 16 bases between. The length of the CDR3 is 15 residues.

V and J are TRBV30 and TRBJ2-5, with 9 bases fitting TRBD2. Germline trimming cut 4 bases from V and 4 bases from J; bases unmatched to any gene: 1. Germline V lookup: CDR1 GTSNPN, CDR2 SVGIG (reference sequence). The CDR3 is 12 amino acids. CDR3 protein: CAWKLAGETQYF. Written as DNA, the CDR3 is TGTGCCTGGAAACTAGCGGGAGAGACCCAGTACTTC.

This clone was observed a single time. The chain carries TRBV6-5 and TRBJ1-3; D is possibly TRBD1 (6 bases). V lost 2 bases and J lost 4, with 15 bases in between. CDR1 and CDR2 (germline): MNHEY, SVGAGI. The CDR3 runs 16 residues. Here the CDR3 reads CASSYGWQGLGNTIYF. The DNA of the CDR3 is TGTGCCAGCAGTTACGGGTGGCAGGGGCTCGGAAACACCATATATTTT.

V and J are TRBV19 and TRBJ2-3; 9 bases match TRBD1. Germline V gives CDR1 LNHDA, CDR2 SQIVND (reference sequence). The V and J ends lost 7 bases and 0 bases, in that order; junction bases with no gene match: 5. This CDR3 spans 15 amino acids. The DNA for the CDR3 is TGTGCCAGTACCGCACAGGGGGCGAGCACAGATACGCAGTATTTT. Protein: CASTAQGASTDTQYF.

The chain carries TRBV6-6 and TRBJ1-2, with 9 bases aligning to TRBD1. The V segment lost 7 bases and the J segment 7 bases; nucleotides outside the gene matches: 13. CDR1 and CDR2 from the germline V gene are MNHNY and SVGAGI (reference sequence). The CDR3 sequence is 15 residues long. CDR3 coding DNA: TGTGCCAGCACCGAAAACAGGGGGCGCGACTTTGGCTACACCTTC. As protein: CASTENRGRDFGYTF.

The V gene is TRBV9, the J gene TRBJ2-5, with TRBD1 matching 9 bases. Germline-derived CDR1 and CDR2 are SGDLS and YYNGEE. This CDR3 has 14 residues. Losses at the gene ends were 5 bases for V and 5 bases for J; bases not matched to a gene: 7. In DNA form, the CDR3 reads TGTGCCAGCAGTCCACAGGGGGCCGGGGAGACCCAGTACTTC. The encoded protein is CASSPQGAGETQYF.

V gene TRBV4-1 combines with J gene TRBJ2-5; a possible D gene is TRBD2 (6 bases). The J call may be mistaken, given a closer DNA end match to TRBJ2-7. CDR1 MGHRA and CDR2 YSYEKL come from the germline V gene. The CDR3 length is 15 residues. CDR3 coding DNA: TGCGCCAGCAGCCCAGGGCGGGGAAGCTCCTACGAGCAGTACTTC. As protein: CASSPGRGSSYEQYF.

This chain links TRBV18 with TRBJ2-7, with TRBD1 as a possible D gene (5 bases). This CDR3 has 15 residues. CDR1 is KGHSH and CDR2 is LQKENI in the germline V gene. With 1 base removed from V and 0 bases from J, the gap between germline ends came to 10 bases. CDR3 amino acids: CASSPRQFSSYEQYF. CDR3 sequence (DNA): TGTGCCAGCTCACCACGACAGTTCAGCTCCTACGAGCAGTACTTC.

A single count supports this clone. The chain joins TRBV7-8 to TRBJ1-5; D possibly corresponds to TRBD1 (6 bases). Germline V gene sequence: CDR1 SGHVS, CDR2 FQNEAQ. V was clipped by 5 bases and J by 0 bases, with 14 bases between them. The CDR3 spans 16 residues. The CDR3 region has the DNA TGTGCCAGCAGCACAGAAGGACAGACTAGCAATCAGCCCCAGCATTTT. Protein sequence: CASSTEGQTSNQPQHF.

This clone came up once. The CDR3 coding sequence is TGTGCCAGCAGCGTGACCACACAGGGGCCATCCTACGAGCAGTACTTC. This translates into CASSVTTQGPSYEQYF. The chain has TRBV5-4 and TRBJ2-7, with 7 bases aligning to TRBD1. Germline loops: CDR1 SGHNT, CDR2 YYREEE (reference sequence). This CDR3 contains 16 residues. Trimming cost V 4 bases and J 1 base; bases outside gene matches: 11.

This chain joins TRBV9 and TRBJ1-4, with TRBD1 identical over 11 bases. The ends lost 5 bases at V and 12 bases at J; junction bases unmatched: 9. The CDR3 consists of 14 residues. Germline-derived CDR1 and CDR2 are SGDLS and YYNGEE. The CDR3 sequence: CASSVGTGGVELFF. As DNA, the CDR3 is TGTGCCAGCAGTGTGGGGACAGGGGGAGTCGAACTGTTTTTT.

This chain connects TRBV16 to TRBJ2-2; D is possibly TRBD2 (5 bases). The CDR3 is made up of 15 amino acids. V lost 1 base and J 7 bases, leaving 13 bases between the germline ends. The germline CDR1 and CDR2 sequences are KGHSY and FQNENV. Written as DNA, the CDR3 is TGTGCCAGCAGCCAATGGATGAGAGGGATCGGGGAGCTGTTTTTT. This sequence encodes CASSQWMRGIGELFF.

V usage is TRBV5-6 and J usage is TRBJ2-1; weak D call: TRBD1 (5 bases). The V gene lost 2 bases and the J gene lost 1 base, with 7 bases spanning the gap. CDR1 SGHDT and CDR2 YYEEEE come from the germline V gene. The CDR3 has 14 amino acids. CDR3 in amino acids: CASSLGESYNEQFF. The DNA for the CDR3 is TGTGCCAGCAGCTTAGGGGAATCCTACAATGAGCAGTTCTTC.

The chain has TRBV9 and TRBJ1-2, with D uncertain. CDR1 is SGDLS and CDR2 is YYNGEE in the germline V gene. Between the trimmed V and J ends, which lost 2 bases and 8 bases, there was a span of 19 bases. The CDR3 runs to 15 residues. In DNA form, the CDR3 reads TGTGCCAGCAGCGTGCGGCCCTTCGGGAGGGAAGGCTACACCTTC. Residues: CASSVRPFGREGYTF.

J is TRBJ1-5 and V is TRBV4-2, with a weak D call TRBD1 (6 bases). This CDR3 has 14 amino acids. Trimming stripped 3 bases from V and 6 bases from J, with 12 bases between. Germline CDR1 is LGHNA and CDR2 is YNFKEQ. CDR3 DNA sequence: TGTGCCAGCAGCCAGGACAGCCCAGGTCAGCCCCAGCATTTT. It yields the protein CASSQDSPGQPQHF.

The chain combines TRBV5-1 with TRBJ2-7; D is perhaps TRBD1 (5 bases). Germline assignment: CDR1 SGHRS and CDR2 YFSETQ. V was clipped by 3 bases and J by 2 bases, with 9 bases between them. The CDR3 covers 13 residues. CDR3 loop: CASSSDSTYEQYF. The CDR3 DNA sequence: TGCGCCAGCAGCTCCGACAGTACCTACGAGCAGTACTTC.

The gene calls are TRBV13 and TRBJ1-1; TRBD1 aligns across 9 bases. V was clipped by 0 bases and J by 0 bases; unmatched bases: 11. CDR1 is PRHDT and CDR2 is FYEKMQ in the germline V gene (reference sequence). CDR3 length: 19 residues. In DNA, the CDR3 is TGTGCCAGCAGCTTAGGCTGGCCGATACAGGGGGCCATGAACACTGAAGCTTTCTTT. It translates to CASSLGWPIQGAMNTEAFF.

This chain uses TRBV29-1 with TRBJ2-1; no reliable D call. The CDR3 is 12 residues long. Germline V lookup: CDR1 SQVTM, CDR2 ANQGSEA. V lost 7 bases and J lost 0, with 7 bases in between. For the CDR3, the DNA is TGCAGCGCCACCAGCTCCTACAATGAGCAGTTCTTC. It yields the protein CSATSSYNEQFF.